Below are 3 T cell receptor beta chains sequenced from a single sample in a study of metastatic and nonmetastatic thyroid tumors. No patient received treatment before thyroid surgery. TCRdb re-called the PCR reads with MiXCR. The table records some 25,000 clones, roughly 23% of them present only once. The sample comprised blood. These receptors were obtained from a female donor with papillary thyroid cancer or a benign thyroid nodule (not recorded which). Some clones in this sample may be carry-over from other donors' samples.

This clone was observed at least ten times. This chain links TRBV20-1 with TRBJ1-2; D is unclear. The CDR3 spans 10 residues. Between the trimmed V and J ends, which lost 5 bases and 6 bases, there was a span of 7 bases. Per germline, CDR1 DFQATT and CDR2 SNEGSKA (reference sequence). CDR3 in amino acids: CSAPVDGYTF. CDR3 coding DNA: TGCAGTGCTCCGGTAGATGGCTACACCTTC.

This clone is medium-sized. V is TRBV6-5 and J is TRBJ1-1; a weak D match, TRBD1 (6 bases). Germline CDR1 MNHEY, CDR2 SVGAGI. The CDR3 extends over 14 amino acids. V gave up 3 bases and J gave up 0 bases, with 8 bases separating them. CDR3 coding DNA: TGTGCCAGCAGTTATGGGGGCCTGAACACTGAAGCTTTCTTT. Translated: CASSYGGLNTEAFF.

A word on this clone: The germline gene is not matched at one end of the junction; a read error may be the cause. The CDR3 region is CAISQTWTRDTIYF. CDR3 sequence (DNA): TGTGCCATCAGCCAGACCTGGACACGCGACACAATATATTTT. V usage is TRBV10-3 and J usage is TRBJ1-3; possibly TRBD1 for D (5 bases). Germline V CDR1 and CDR2: ENHRY, SYGVKD. This CDR3 is 14 amino acids long.